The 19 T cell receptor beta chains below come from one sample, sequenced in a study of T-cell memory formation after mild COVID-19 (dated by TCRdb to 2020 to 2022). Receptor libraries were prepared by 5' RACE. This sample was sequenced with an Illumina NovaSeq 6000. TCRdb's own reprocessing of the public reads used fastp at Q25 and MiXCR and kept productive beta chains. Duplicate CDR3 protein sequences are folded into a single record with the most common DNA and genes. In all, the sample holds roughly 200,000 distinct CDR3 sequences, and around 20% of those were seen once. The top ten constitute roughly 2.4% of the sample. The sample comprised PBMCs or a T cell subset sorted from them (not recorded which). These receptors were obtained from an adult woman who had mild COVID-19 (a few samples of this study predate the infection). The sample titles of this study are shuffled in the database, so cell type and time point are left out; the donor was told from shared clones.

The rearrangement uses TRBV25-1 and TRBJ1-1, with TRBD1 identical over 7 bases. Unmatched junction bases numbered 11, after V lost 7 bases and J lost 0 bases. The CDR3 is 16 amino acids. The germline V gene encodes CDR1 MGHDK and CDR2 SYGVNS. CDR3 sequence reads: CASTSTRTGLNTEAFF. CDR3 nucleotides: TGTGCCAGCACCTCAACCCGGACAGGTTTGAACACTGAAGCTTTCTTT.

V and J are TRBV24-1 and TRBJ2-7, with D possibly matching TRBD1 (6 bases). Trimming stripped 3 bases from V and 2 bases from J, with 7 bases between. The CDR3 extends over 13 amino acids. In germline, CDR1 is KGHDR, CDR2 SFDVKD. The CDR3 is CATSDTGTYEQYF. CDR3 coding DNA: TGTGCCACCAGTGATACAGGGACCTACGAGCAGTACTTC.

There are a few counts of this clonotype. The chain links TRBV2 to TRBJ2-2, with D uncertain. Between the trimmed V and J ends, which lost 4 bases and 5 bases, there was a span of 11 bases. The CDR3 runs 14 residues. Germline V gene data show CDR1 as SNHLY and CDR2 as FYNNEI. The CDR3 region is CASSVGSRTGELFF. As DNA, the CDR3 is TGTGCCAGCAGTGTTGGGTCTAGGACCGGGGAGCTGTTTTTT.

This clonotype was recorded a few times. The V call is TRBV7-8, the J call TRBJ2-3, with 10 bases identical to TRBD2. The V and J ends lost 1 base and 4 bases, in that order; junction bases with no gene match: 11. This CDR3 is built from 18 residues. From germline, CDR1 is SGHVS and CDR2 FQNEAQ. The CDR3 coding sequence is TGTGCCAGCAGCTTAGGGGTGGCTAGCGGGGGCCTGGCAGATACGCAGTATTTT. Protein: CASSLGVASGGLADTQYF.

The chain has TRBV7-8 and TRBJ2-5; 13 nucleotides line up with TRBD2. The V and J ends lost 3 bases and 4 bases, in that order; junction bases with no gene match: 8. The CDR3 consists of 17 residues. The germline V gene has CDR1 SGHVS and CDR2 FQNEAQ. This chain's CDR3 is CASSFSTSGRAAETQYF. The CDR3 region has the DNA TGTGCCAGCAGCTTTTCAACTAGCGGGAGGGCCGCAGAGACCCAGTACTTC. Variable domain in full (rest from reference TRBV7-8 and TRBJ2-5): GAGVSQSPRYKVAKRGQDVALRCDPISGHVSLFWYQQALGQGPEFLTYFQNEAQLDKSGLPSDRFFAERPEGSVSTLKIQRTQQEDSAVYLCASSFSTSGRAAETQYFGPGTRLLVL.

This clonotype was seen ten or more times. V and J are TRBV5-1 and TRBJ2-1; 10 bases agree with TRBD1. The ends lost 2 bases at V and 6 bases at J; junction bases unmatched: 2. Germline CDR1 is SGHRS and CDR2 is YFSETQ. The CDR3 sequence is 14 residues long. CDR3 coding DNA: TGCGCCAGCAGCTTCCGGGACAGGGGCAATGAGCAGTTCTTC. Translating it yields CASSFRDRGNEQFF.

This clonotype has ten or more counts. The CDR3 reads CSARDLYQPQHF. As DNA, the CDR3 is TGCAGTGCTAGAGATCTTTATCAGCCCCAGCATTTT. The chain recombines TRBV20-1 with TRBJ1-5, with no clear D. The CDR3 sequence is 12 residues long. V was trimmed by 0 bases and J by 5 bases, leaving 5 bases between them. Germline CDR1 and CDR2: DFQATT and SNEGSKA (reference sequence).

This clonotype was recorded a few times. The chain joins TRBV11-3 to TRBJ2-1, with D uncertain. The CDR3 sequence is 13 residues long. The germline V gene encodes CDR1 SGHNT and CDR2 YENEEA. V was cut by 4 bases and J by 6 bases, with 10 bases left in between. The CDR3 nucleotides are TGTGCCAGCAGCTCCTCGCGACGCAATGAGCAGTTCTTC. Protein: CASSSSRRNEQFF.

CDR3: CASSRQGAGENIQYF. CDR3 sequence (DNA): TGTGCCAGCAGCAGACAGGGAGCTGGAGAGAACATTCAGTACTTC. The chain recombines TRBV7-9 with TRBJ2-4; TRBD1 matches 7 bases. This CDR3 is built from 15 residues. The ends lost 5 bases at V and 7 bases at J; junction bases unmatched: 11. The germline V gene has CDR1 SEHNR and CDR2 FQNEAQ (reference sequence). The full variable domain, with the rest looked up from reference TRBV7-9 and TRBJ2-4, is DTGVSQNPRHKITKRGQNVTFRCDPISEHNRLYWYRQTLGQGPEFLTYFQNEAQLEKSRLLSDRFSAERPKGSFSTLEIQRTEQGDSAMYLCASSRQGAGENIQYFGAGTRLSVL.

CDR3 coding DNA: TGTGCCAGCAGCCAGGGGAGGGCTGGTGAGCAGTTCTTC. Its translation is CASSQGRAGEQFF. This chain joins TRBV3-1 and TRBJ2-1; 7 nucleotides line up with TRBD2. Looked up from germline, CDR1 is LGHDT and CDR2 is YNNKEL (reference sequence). CDR3 length: 13 amino acids. V lost 3 bases and J lost 9; bases outside the gene matches: 5.

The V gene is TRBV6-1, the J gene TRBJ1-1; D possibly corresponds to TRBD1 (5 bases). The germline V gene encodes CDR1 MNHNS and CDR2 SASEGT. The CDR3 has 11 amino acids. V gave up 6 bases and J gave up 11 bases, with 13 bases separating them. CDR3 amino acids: CASSLTSGAFF. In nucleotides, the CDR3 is TGTGCCAGCAGCTTGACATCAGGGGCTTTCTTT.

The CDR3: CASSLPPGELFF. CDR3 sequence (DNA): TGTGCCAGCAGTTTACCGCCCGGGGAGCTGTTTTTT. This sequence joins TRBV6-5 and TRBJ2-2; D not certain. Trimming took off 4 bases at V and 6 bases at J, with 6 bases between the two ends. Germline V gives CDR1 MNHEY, CDR2 SVGAGI. The CDR3 covers 12 residues.

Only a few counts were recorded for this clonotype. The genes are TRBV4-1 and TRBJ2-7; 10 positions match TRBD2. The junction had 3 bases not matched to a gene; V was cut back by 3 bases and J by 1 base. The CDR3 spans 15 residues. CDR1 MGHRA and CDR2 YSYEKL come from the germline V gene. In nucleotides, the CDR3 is TGCGCCAGCAGCCACGGGACTAGCGTATCCTACGAGCAGTACTTC. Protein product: CASSHGTSVSYEQYF.

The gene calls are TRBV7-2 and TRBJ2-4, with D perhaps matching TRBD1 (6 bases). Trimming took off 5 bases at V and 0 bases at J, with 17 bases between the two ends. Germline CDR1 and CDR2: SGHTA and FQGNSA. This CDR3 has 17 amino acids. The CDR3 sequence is CASSPYPGDLAKNIQYF. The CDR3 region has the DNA TGTGCCAGCAGCCCGTATCCAGGGGATCTAGCCAAAAACATTCAGTACTTC.

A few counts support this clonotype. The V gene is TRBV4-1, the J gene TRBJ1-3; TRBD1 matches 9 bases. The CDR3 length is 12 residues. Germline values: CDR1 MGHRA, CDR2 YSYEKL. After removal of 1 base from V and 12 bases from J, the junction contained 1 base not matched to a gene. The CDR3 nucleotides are TGCGCCAGCAGCCAAGCGACAGGGGGCATATATTTT. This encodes CASSQATGGIYF.

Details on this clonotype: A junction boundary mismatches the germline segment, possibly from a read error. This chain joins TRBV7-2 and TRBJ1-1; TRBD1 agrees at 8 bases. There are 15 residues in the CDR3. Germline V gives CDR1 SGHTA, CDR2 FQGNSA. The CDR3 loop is CASILVFRGHTEAFF. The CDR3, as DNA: TGTGCCAGCATCTTAGTTTTCAGGGGGCACACTGAAGCTTTCTTT.

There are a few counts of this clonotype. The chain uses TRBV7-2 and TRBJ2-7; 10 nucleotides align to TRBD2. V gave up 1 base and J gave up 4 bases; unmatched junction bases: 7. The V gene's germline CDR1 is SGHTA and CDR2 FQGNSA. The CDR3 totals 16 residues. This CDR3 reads CASSLDVASGRYEQYF. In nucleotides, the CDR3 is TGTGCCAGCAGCTTAGATGTGGCTAGCGGGAGATACGAGCAGTACTTC.

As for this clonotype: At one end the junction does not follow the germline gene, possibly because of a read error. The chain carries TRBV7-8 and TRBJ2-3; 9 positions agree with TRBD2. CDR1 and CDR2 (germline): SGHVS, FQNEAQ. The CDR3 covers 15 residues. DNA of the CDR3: TGTGCCAGCACCGCGGGGGGGGGTAGCACAGATACGCATTATTTT. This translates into CASTAGGGSTDTHYF. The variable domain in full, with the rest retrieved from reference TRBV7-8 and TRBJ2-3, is GAGVSQSPRYKVAKRGQDVALRCDPISGHVSLFWYQQALGQGPEFLTYFQNEAQLDKSGLPSDRFFAERPEGSVSTLKIQRTQQEDSAVYLCASTAGGGSTDTHYFGPGTRLTVL.

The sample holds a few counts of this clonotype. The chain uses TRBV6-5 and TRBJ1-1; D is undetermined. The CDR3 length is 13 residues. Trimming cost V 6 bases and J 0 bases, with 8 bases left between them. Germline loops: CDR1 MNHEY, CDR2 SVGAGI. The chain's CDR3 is CASRTEMNTEAFF. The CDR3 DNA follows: TGTGCCAGCAGGACGGAAATGAACACTGAAGCTTTCTTT.